The 7 T cell receptor beta chains listed next were all sequenced from one sample in a study of identical twins (dated by TCRdb to the mid-2010s). The library was generated by 5' RACE. TCRdb shows the sequencer as Illumina HiSeq 2000. The public reads were quality trimmed at Q25 with fastp and then assembled into clones with MiXCR by TCRdb, keeping productive beta chains. CDR3 protein duplicates are merged, each entry listing the most common genes and DNA. Counted in this sample were 1.5 million or so distinct CDR3 sequences; less than 35% of them appeared once. The top ten constitute 0.25% to 0.3% of the sample. Material: cord blood. These receptors were collected from a newborn girl in good health.

Concerning this clonotype itself: A much more abundant neighbour one base away suggests this may be a read error. The chain employs TRBV29-1 and TRBJ2-1; no reliable D call. The CDR3 sequence is 12 residues long. Germline CDR1 and CDR2: SQVTM and ANQGSEA. V lost 4 bases and J lost 13, with 17 bases in between. In nucleotides, the CDR3 is TGCAGCGTTGTGGGTGCACCAGAGACCCAGTTCTTC. This sequence encodes CSVVGAPETQFF.

This clonotype was recorded a few times. This chain joins TRBV7-2 and TRBJ1-2; no firm D call. The CDR3 sequence is 14 residues long. Germline CDR1 is SGHTA and CDR2 is FQGNSA. The ends were cut back, 5 bases at V and 0 bases at J, with 10 bases in the middle. CDR3 loop: CASSTETANYGYTF. The CDR3 DNA reads as TGTGCCAGCAGCACCGAGACGGCTAACTATGGCTACACCTTC.

The rearrangement uses TRBV10-3 and TRBJ2-1, with TRBD1 matching over 9 bases. Germline assignment: CDR1 ENHRY and CDR2 SYGVKD. With 3 bases clipped from V and 9 bases from J, the junction kept 6 bases outside the gene matches. This CDR3 has 14 amino acids. The CDR3 DNA reads as TGTGCCATCAGTGATTCGACAGGGGGTGGTGAGCAGTTCTTC. This sequence encodes CAISDSTGGGEQFF.

This clonotype turned up a few times. This rearrangement joins TRBV20-1 to TRBJ1-6, with 8 bases fitting TRBD1. The CDR3 is 15 residues long. V lost 6 bases, J lost 7 bases, and 11 bases stayed unmatched. Germline V lookup: CDR1 DFQATT, CDR2 SNEGSKA (reference sequence). The CDR3 region is CSAHRGQGVNSPLHF. The CDR3 bases are TGCAGTGCCCACCGTGGACAGGGCGTAAATTCACCCCTCCACTTT.

The table lists this clonotype with a few counts. The rearrangement uses TRBV6-1 and TRBJ2-4; D perhaps matches TRBD1 (5 bases). V lost 1 base, J lost 0 bases, and 10 bases lay in between. CDR1 is MNHNS and CDR2 is SASEGT in the germline V gene. CDR3 length: 16 residues. The CDR3 nucleotides read TGTGCCAGCAGTGAAGACAGGTTACTAGCCAAAAACATTCAGTACTTC. This codes for CASSEDRLLAKNIQYF.

This clonotype showed up just a few times. This chain links TRBV6-2 or TRBV6-3 with TRBJ1-1; D is unresolved. CDR3 size: 11 residues. CDR1 is MNHEY and CDR2 is SVGEGT in the germline V gene. V dropped 2 bases and J dropped 4 bases, with 2 bases sitting between them. The CDR3 sequence: CASSYATEAFF. The CDR3 DNA is TGTGCCAGCAGTTACGCCACTGAAGCTTTCTTT.

This clonotype has just a few counts. The V call is TRBV7-9, the J call TRBJ2-7; D unresolved. The V and J ends lost 3 bases and 0 bases respectively, with 12 bases between them. Germline V gene data show CDR1 as SEHNR and CDR2 as FQNEAQ (reference sequence). The CDR3 consists of 15 residues. Here the CDR3 DNA reads TGTGCCAGCAGCTTTGCAGGCGCGAACTCCTACGAGCAGTACTTC. As protein: CASSFAGANSYEQYF.